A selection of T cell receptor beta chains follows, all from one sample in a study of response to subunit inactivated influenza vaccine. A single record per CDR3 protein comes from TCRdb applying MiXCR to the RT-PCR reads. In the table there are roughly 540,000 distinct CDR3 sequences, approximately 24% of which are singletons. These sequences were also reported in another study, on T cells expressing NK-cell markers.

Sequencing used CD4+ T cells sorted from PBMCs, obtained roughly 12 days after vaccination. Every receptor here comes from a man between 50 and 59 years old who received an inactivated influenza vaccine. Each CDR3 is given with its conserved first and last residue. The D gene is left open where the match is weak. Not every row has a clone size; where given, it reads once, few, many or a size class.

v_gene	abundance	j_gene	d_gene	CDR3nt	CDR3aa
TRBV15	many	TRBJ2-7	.	TGTGCCACCAGCAGAGAGGACGGCTCCTACGAGCAGTACTTC	CATSREDGSYEQYF
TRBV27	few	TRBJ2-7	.	TGTGCCAGCAGTTTACAGGGGAGCATCGACGAGCAGTACTTC	CASSLQGSIDEQYF
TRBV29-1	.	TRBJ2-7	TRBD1	TGCAGCGTTCGCGACAGGGTCTCGTACGAGCAGTACTTC	CSVRDRVSYEQYF
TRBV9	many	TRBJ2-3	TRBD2	TGTGCCAGCAGCGTACAAGCGGGAGGACGAACAGATACGCAGTATTTT	CASSVQAGGRTDTQYF
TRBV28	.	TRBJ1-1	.	TGTGCCAGCAGTTTTTACAGTCTGAACACTGAAGCTTTCTTT	CASSFYSLNTEAFF
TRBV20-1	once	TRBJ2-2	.	TGCTGTGCTAGATTGGGGCGAGTAAACACCGGGGAGCTGTTTTTT	CCARLGRVNTGELFF
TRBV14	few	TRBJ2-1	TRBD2	TGTGCCAGCAGTGGGCTAGCGGGCCTTAGCTCCTACAATGAGCAGTTCTTC	CASSGLAGLSSYNEQFF
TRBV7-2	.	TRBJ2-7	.	TGTGCCAGCAGCTTAGAGGGGGGTTTCCCCTACGAGCAGTACTTC	CASSLEGGFPYEQYF
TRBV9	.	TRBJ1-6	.	TGTGCCAGCAGCGTAGTGGGGACGGGTTCACCCCTCCACTTT	CASSVVGTGSPLHF
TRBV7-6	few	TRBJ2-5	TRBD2	TGTGCCAGCAGCGTCTATAGCGGGGGGGCCGGAGAGACCCAGTACTTC	CASSVYSGGAGETQYF
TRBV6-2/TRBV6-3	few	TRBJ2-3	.	TGTGCCAGCAGCCGCCTGGGTACAGATACGCAGTATTTT	CASSRLGTDTQYF
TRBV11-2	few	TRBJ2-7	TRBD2	TGTGCCAGCAGCTCTCGGACTAGCGGGAGGGTTGACGAGCAGTACTTC	CASSSRTSGRVDEQYF
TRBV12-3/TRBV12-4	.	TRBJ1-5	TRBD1	TGTGCCAGCAGCGCGACAGGGGGAAGAAGCAATCAGCCCCAGCATTTT	CASSATGGRSNQPQHF
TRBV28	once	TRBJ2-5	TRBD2	TGTGCCAGCAGGGCGGGAGGGCCGGAGACCCAGTACTTC	CASRAGGPETQYF
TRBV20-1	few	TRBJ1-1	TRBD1	TGCAGTGCTAGCGAACAGGGGTTTACGGCTTTCTTT	CSASEQGFTAFF
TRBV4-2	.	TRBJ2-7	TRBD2	TGTGCCAGCAGCCAAGGGCGGGGGGGCCCCTACGAGCAGTACTTC	CASSQGRGGPYEQYF
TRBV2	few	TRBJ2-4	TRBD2	TGTGCCAGCAGTGAACGAGCGGGAGGAGTAGGCAAAAACATTCAGTACTTC	CASSERAGGVGKNIQYF
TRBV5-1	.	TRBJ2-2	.	TGCGCCAGCAGCTTTGGCACGAACACCGGGGAGCTGTTTTTT	CASSFGTNTGELFF
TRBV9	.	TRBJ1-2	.	TGTGCCAGCAGCGTGACCGGGACGGCGGGATATGGCTACACCTTC	CASSVTGTAGYGYTF
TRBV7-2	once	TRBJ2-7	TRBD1	TGTGCCAGCAGCGAGGGACAGGGGGCTTTCGAGCAGTACTTC	CASSEGQGAFEQYF
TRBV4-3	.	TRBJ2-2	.	TGCGCCAGCAGCCAGTTCGGGGCCGGGGAGCTGTTTTTT	CASSQFGAGELFF
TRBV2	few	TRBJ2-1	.	TGTGCCAGCAGTGATGTGGCAGTCGAGCAGTTCTTC	CASSDVAVEQFF
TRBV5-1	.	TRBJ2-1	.	TGCGCCAGCAGCGGAGGACAGAATAACAATGAGCAGTTCTTC	CASSGGQNNNEQFF
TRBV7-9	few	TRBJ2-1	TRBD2	TGTGCCAGCAACCTAGCGGGAGGGGTGTTCAATGAGCAGTTCTTC	CASNLAGGVFNEQFF
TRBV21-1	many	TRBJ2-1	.	TGTGCCAGCAGCAAAGTTCTAGCAGGGATCAATGAGCAGTTCTTC	CASSKVLAGINEQFF
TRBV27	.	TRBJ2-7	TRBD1	TGTGCCAGCAGTTTAAAGGTGGGACAGGGGATGGATCAGGAGTACTTC	CASSLKVGQGMDQEYF
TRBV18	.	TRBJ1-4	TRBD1	TGTGCCAGCTCACCACGACAGGGGCGGGATGAAAAACTGTTTTTT	CASSPRQGRDEKLFF